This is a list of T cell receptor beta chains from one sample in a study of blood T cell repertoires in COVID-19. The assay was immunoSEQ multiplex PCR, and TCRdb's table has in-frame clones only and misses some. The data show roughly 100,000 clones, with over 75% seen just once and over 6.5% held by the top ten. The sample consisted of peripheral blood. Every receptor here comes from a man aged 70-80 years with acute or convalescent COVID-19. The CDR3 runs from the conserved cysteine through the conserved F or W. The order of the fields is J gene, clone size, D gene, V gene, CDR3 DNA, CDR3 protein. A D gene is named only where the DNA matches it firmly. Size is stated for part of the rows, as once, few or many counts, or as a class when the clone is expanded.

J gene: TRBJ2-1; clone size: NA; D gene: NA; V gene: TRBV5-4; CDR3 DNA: TGTGCCAGCAGCTTTCGTGTCGGGACAAATGAGCAGTTCTTC; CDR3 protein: CASSFRVGTNEQFF
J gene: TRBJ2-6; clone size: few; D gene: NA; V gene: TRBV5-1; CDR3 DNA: TGCGCCAGCAGTCGGGATTCCTCTGGGGCCAACGTCCTGACTTTC; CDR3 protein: CASSRDSSGANVLTF
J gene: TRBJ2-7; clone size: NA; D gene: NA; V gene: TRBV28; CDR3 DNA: TGTGCCAGCAGTTTACCAGGGACCTACGAGCAGTACTTC; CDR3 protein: CASSLPGTYEQYF
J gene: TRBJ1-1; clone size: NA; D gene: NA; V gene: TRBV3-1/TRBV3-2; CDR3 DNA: TGTGCCAGCAGCCTGGGACTAGCGCGCAGGGAAGCTTTCTTT; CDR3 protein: CASSLGLARREAFF
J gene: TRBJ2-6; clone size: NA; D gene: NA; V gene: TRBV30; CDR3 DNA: TGTGCCTGGGACAGGAACTCTGGGGCCAACGTCCTGACTTTC; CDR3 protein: CAWDRNSGANVLTF
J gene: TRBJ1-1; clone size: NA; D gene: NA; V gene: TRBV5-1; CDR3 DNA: TGCGCCAGCAGCTTATTGGGGAGGGAGACTGAAGCTTTCTTT; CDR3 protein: CASSLLGRETEAFF
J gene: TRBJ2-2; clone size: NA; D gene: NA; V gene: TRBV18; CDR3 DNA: TGTGCCAGCTCAGACAGGACAAACACCGGGGAGCTGTTTTTT; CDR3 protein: CASSDRTNTGELFF
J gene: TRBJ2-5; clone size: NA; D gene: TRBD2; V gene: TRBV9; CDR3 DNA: TGTGCCAGCAGCGTAGGGACTAGCGGGGCCCGGGGGGAGACCCAGTACTTC; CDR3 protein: CASSVGTSGARGETQYF
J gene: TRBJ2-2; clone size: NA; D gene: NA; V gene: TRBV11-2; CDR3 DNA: TGTGCCAGCAGCCCCCGGCGACTAGGGGTTAACACCGGGGAGCTGTTTTTT; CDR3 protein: CASSPRRLGVNTGELFF
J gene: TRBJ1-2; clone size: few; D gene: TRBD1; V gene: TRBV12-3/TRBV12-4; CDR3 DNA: TGTGCCAGCAGTTTTGGACAGGTCTATGGCTACACCTTC; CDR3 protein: CASSFGQVYGYTF
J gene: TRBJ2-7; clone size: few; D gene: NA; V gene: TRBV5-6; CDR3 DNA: TGTGCCAGCAGCCACCGTGGCGGCTTCAACGAGCAGTACTTC; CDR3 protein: CASSHRGGFNEQYF
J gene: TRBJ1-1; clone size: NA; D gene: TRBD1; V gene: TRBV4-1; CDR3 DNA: TGCGCCAGCAGCCAAACGGACAGGGCCACTGAAGCTTTCTTT; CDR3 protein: CASSQTDRATEAFF
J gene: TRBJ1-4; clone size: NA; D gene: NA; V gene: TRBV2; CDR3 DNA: TGTGCCAGCAGTGGGATTAAACAGACAACTAATGAAAAACTGTTTTTT; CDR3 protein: CASSGIKQTTNEKLFF
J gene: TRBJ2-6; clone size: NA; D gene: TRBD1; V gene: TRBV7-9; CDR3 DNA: TGTGCCAGCAGCTACCGGGACAGGGGAACCCCTGGGGCCAACGTCCTGACTTTC; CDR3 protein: CASSYRDRGTPGANVLTF
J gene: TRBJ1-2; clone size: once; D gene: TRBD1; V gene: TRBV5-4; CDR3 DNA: TGTGCCAGCAGCCAGGGACAGGAGTTCTATGGCTACACCTTC; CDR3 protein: CASSQGQEFYGYTF
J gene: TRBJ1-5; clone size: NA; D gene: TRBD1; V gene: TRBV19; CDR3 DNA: TGTGCCAGCCTAGGACAGGGCAATCAGCCCCAGCATTTT; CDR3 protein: CASLGQGNQPQHF
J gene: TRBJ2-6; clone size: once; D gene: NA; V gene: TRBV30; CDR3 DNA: TGTGCCTGGACCCGGGAGTACTCTGGGGCCAACGTCCTGACTTTC; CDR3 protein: CAWTREYSGANVLTF
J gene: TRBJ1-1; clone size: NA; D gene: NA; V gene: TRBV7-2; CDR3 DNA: TGTGCCAGCAGCTTCGACCGTAGCCGTGAAGCTTTCTTT; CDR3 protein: CASSFDRSREAFF
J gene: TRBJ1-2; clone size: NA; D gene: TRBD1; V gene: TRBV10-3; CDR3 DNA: TGTGCCATCAGGGGGACAGTTTATGGCTACACCTTC; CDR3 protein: CAIRGTVYGYTF
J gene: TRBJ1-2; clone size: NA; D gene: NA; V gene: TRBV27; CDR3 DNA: TGTGCCAGCAGTTTCGGGAGTCCGGGTGGCTACACCTTC; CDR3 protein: CASSFGSPGGYTF
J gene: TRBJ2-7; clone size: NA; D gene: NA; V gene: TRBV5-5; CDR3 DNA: TGTGCCAGCAGCCGATTTGGGGCCTTCTCCTACGAGCAGTACTTC; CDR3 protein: CASSRFGAFSYEQYF
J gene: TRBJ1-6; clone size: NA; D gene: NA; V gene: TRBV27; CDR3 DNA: TGTGCCAGCAGTTTAGACGCGGGGGCAGTCGACCCACCCCTCCACTTT; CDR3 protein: CASSLDAGAVDPPLHF
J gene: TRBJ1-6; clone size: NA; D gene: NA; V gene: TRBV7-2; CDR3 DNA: TGTGCCAGCAGCTTAGTGGTTGGGGGGGATTCACCCCTCCACTTT; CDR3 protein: CASSLVVGGDSPLHF
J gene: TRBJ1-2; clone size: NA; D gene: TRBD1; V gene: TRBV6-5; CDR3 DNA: TGTGCCAGCAGTCGGACAGGGATTAACTATGGCTACACCTTC; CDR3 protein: CASSRTGINYGYTF
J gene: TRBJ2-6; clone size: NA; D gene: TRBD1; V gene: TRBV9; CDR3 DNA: TGTGCCAGCAGCGTAGGAGGGGGCGTAGCCGCTGGGGCCAACGTCCTGACTTTC; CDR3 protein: CASSVGGGVAAGANVLTF
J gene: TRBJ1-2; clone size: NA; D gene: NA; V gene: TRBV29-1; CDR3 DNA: TGCAGCGTTGAGGCAGGCTCTAACTATGGCTACACCTTC; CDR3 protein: CSVEAGSNYGYTF
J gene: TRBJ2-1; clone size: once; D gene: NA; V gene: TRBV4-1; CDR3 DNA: TGCGCCAGCAGCCAAGAGGCGGTTCCGACCCCAGCCTACAATGAGCAGTTCTTC; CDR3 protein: CASSQEAVPTPAYNEQFF
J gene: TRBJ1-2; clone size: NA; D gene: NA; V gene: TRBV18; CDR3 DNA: TGTGCCAGCTCCCTCCCCGCAGGCCGGAGGGATGAGGAGTCCTATGGCTACACCTTC; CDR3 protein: CASSLPAGRRDEESYGYTF
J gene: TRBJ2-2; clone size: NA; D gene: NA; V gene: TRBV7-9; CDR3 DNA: TGTGCCAGCAGCTTGGGCAACGGGGAGCTGTTTTTT; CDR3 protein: CASSLGNGELFF
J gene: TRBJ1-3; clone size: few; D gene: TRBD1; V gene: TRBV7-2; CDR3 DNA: TGTGCCAGCAGCTTGAACAGGGGGGTGATCGGAAACACCATATATTTT; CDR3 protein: CASSLNRGVIGNTIYF
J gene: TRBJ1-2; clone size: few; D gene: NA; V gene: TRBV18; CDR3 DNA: TGTGCCAGCTCCCGCGGGTCTGTCGATGAGGATGGCTACACCTTC; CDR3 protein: CASSRGSVDEDGYTF
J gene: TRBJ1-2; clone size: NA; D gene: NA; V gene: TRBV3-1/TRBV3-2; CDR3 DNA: TGTGCCAGCAGTCGACAGGCGATTTATGGCTACACCTTC; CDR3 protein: CASSRQAIYGYTF
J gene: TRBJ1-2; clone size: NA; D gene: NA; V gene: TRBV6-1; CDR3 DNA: TGTGCCAGCAGTGATTCGGAGAACTATGGCTACACCTTC; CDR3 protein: CASSDSENYGYTF
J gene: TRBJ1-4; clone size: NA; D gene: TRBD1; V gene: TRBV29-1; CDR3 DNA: TGCAGCGTTGAATCGACAGGGGGGACAACTAATGAAAAACTGTTTTTT; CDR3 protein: CSVESTGGTTNEKLFF
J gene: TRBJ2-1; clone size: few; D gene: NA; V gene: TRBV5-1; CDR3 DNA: TGCGCCAGCAGCCCATTAGAGGCGGCATACAATGAGCAGTTCTTC; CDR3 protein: CASSPLEAAYNEQFF
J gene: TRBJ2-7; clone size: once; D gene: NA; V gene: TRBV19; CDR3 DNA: TGTGCCAGTAGTATGGGGGACACCTCCTACGAGCAGTACTTC; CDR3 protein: CASSMGDTSYEQYF
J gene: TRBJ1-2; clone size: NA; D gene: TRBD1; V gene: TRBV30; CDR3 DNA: TGTGCCTGGAGTCTATGGACAGGGGCCCTGTATGGCTACACCTTC; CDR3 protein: CAWSLWTGALYGYTF
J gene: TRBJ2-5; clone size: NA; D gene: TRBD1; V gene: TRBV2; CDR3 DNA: TGTGCCAGCAGTGAAGTAGGGGACAGTGAGCAAAACGTACCGGGGGAGACCCAGTACTTC; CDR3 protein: CASSEVGDSEQNVPGETQYF
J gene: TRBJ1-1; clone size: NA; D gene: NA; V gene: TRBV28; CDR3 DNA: TGTGCCAGCAGCAGTCCGTTAGCTATGAACACTGAAGCTTTCTTT; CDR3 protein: CASSSPLAMNTEAFF
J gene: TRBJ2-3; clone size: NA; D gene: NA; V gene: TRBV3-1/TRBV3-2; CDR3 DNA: TGTGCCAGCAGTGATCAGGGGACAGATACGCAGTATTTT; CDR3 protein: CASSDQGTDTQYF
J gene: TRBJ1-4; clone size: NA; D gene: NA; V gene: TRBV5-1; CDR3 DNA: TGCGCCAGCAGCCCCGGGACACAGAATGAAAAACTGTTTTTT; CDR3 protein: CASSPGTQNEKLFF
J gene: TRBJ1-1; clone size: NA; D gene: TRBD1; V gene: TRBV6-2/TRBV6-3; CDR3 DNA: TGTGCCAGCAGCTTTCGCCGGGACAGGGGCCCAAACACTGAAGCTTTCTTT; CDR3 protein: CASSFRRDRGPNTEAFF
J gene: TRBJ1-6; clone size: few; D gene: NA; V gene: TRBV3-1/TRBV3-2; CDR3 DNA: TGTGCCAGCAGCCTTCGACAGGACCATTCACCCCTCCACTTT; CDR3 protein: CASSLRQDHSPLHF
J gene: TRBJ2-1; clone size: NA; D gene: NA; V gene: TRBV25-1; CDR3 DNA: TGTGCCAGCAGTGAAGGGGGGACTGAGCAGTTCTTC; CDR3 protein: CASSEGGTEQFF
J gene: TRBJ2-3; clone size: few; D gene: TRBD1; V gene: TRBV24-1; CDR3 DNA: TGTGCCACCAGTGATTTTGGGACAGGCCCGGCCGGTAGCACAGATACGCAGTATTTT; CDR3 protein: CATSDFGTGPAGSTDTQYF
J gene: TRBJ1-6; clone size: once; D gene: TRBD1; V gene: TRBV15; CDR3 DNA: TGTGCCACCAGCAAATCACGGGACAGGGATTCACCCCTCCACTTT; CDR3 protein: CATSKSRDRDSPLHF